Each of the 17 T cell receptor beta chains below was sequenced from the same sample in a study of blood T cell repertoires in COVID-19. Profiled with immunoSEQ multiplex PCR; TCRdb holds only in-frame clones, not every one. This table has roughly 280,000 clones, 70% to 90% appearing once. The sequencing input was peripheral blood. The source of these receptors is a woman aged 70 to 79 with acute or convalescent COVID-19.

V gene TRBV4-1 combines with J gene TRBJ1-6; 7 bases are a match to TRBD1. V shed 5 bases and J 6 bases; nucleotides not matched to a gene: 10. CDR1 and CDR2 from the germline V gene are MGHRA and YSYEKL. This CDR3 is 16 amino acids long. For the CDR3, the DNA is TGCGCCAGCAGCGCCATACCAGGGGGAGGTAATTCACCCCTCCACTTT. Its translation is CASSAIPGGGNSPLHF.

The chain has TRBV15 and TRBJ2-5; 11 positions agree with TRBD2. Germline V gene sequence: CDR1 LNHNV, CDR2 YYDKDF (reference sequence). V trimming: 3 bases; J trimming: 4 bases; junction bases outside the gene matches: 13. The CDR3 covers 18 residues. The DNA of the CDR3 is TGTGCCACCAGCAGGGCGTTTCGTAGCGGGGGGGCCGGAGAGACCCAGTACTTC. It specifies CATSRAFRSGGAGETQYF.

The chain uses TRBV2 and TRBJ1-2; 8 bases agree with TRBD1. The trim removed 6 bases at V and 8 bases at J, leaving 8 bases unmatched. This CDR3 has 13 amino acids. Germline CDR1 and CDR2: SNHLY and FYNNEI. CDR3 region: CASRQRTGSGYTF. The CDR3 DNA follows: TGTGCCAGCAGACAAAGGACAGGGAGCGGCTACACCTTC.

This sequence joins TRBV10-3 and TRBJ2-2; the D gene is possibly TRBD2 (5 bases). V was pared by 8 bases and J by 6 bases, with 10 bases between. This CDR3 is 12 amino acids long. CDR1 is ENHRY and CDR2 is SYGVKD in the germline V gene. The CDR3 here is CAIGGSSGELFF. For the CDR3, the DNA is TGTGCCATCGGAGGCTCTTCCGGGGAGCTGTTTTTT.

The sample holds one count of this clone. The J gene is TRBJ2-7, the V gene TRBV3-1 (or the pseudogene TRBV3-2), with 8 bases that match TRBD1. Germline trimming cut 3 bases from V and 6 bases from J; bases unmatched to any gene: 4. Looked up from germline, CDR1 is LGHDT and CDR2 is YNNKEL (reference sequence). CDR3 length equals 13 residues. In DNA, the CDR3 is TGTGCCAGCAGCCATTTTGACAGGGGCGAGCAGTACTTC. It encodes CASSHFDRGEQYF.

The chain has TRBV19 and TRBJ2-3; a possible D gene is TRBD1 (6 bases). The CDR3 totals 18 residues. Germline V gene sequence: CDR1 LNHDA, CDR2 SQIVND (reference sequence). V was cut by 8 bases and J by 4 bases, with 28 bases left in between. DNA of the CDR3: TGTGCCAGTGAGTTGTGGAACCCCCGGGGACACCCGGCAGATACGCAGTATTTT. Translated, it gives CASELWNPRGHPADTQYF.

The chain couples TRBV2 to TRBJ2-5; D remains ambiguous. Germline V gene data show CDR1 as SNHLY and CDR2 as FYNNEI. Trimming removed 3 bases at V and 7 bases at J, with 12 bases between. This CDR3 has 13 amino acids. CDR3 region: CASSDRGIGTQYF. In nucleotides, the CDR3 is TGTGCCAGCAGTGATCGAGGAATAGGGACCCAGTACTTC.

The chain combines TRBV2 with TRBJ2-2; TRBD2 matches at 7 bases. This CDR3 is 17 amino acids long. Losses at the gene ends were 5 bases for V and 0 bases for J; bases not matched to a gene: 9. Germline values: CDR1 SNHLY, CDR2 FYNNEI. The CDR3 region has the DNA TGTGCCAGCAGTCGGTTGTTCGGACTAGCGAACACCGGGGAGCTGTTTTTT. Protein sequence: CASSRLFGLANTGELFF.

The chain couples TRBV12-2 to TRBJ2-5; TRBD2 reflects the table's D call only, with no check against the DNA. TRBV12-2 is a pseudogene. The CDR3 consists of 18 residues. The CDR3, as DNA: TGTGCAAGTCGCTTTCCCCCCTTTCGGGGGGGGCAGCAAGAGACCCAGTACTTC. Its protein product is CASRFPPFRGGQQETQYF.

This clone is a singleton in its sample. The V and J genes are TRBV9 and TRBJ2-5; the match to TRBD1 covers 12 bases. Germline V gene sequence: CDR1 SGDLS, CDR2 YYNGEE. J was trimmed by 5 bases and V by 4 bases; bases with no gene match: 6. The CDR3 spans 15 residues. CDR3 residues: CASSFGTGGSETQYF. In DNA form, the CDR3 reads TGTGCCAGCAGCTTCGGGACAGGGGGCAGCGAGACCCAGTACTTC. The full variable domain, rest sourced from reference TRBV9 and TRBJ2-5, is DSGVTQTPKHLITATGQRVTLRCSPRSGDLSVYWYQQSLDQGLQFLIQYYNGEERAKGNILERFSAQQFPDLHSELNLSSLELGDSALYFCASSFGTGGSETQYFGPGTRLLVL.

The rearrangement links TRBV7-6 to TRBJ1-1; D call uncertain. Germline CDR1 and CDR2: SGHVS and FNYEAQ. Trimming shortened V by 3 bases and J by 4 bases, and 9 bases separated the two germline ends. The CDR3 totals 13 residues. Here the CDR3 reads CASSLRASTEAFF. The CDR3 DNA follows: TGTGCCAGCAGCTTGAGGGCGAGCACTGAAGCTTTCTTT.

On this clone itself: Other DNA sequences from this sample encode an identical CDR3 as well. This sequence joins TRBV5-1 and TRBJ2-5; possible D gene TRBD1, 6 bases. The CDR3 runs to 13 residues. V gave up 1 base and J gave up 5 bases, with 9 bases separating them. Germline CDR1 is SGHRS and CDR2 is YFSETQ. CDR3 coding DNA: TGCGCCAGCAGCTTGCAGGGGACGGAGACCCAGTACTTC. Protein: CASSLQGTETQYF.

This chain uses TRBV2 with TRBJ1-5; 8 bases match TRBD1. With V trimmed by 6 bases and J by 6 bases, 7 bases remained unmatched. This CDR3 is 14 amino acids long. Germline V gene lookup returns CDR1 SNHLY and CDR2 FYNNEI. The CDR3 is CASSGTGGLQPQHF. CDR3 coding DNA: TGTGCCAGCAGCGGGACAGGAGGGCTTCAGCCCCAGCATTTT.

This CDR3 reads CASSPAGTGGPGANVLTF. In DNA, the CDR3 is TGTGCCAGCAGCCCCGCGGGGACAGGGGGTCCTGGGGCCAACGTCCTGACTTTC. This chain joins TRBV6-2 or TRBV6-3 and TRBJ2-6; 11 nucleotides align to TRBD1. The V gene end was trimmed by 6 bases and the J gene end by 2 bases; junction bases not matched to a gene: 9. CDR1 and CDR2 (germline): MNHEY, SVGEGT. The CDR3 contains 18 residues.

For the CDR3, the DNA is TGCGCCAGCAGCCAAGAAGGGGGCAGGGGCTATGGCTACACCTTC. This translates into CASSQEGGRGYGYTF. This chain uses TRBV4-1 with TRBJ1-2; 7 bases are a match to TRBD1. The CDR3 length is 15 residues. The trim removed 0 bases at V and 4 bases at J, leaving 5 bases unmatched. Germline V gene sequence: CDR1 MGHRA, CDR2 YSYEKL.

CDR3 loop: CASSQGGRRTEAFF. The CDR3 DNA reads TGTGCCAGCAGCCAAGGAGGGAGGAGGACTGAAGCTTTCTTT. The chain joins TRBV14 to TRBJ1-1; D is ambiguous. This CDR3 has 14 amino acids. Germline assignment: CDR1 SGHDN and CDR2 FVKESK. Trimming took off 1 base at V and 5 bases at J, with 11 bases between the two ends. The whole variable domain, filled in from reference TRBV14 and TRBJ1-1, reads EAGVTQFPSHSVIEKGQTVTLRCDPISGHDNLYWYRRVMGKEIKFLLHFVKESKQDESGMPNNRFLAERTGGTYSTLKVQPAELEDSGVYFCASSQGGRRTEAFFGQGTRLTVV.

The V and J genes are TRBV20-1 and TRBJ1-1, with D unclear. The CDR3 extends over 13 amino acids. Between the trimmed V and J ends, which lost 3 bases and 10 bases, there was a span of 18 bases. CDR1 is DFQATT, CDR2 SNEGSKA, per germline (reference sequence). The CDR3 nucleotides are TGCAGTGCTAGTGATTTGAGGGAGTGGGGAGCTTTCTTT. This gives the protein CSASDLREWGAFF.